These T cell receptor beta chains were read from a single sample in a study of T cell repertoires in cytomegalovirus infection. TCRdb reprocessed the reads via MiXCR and lists one record per CDR3 protein. Seen here are almost 500,000 distinct CDR3 sequences, approximately 11% observed once, and the top ten hold about a tenth. The sequenced sample was PBMCs. The receptors here all came from a human donor in good health (CMV status not recorded). Some clones in this sample may be carry-over from other donors' samples. Each CDR3 is given with its conserved first and last residue. D genes are given only for firm matches. Size is stated for part of the rows, as once, few or many counts, or as a class when the clone is expanded.

len	v_gene	d_gene	j_gene	abundance	CDR3nt	CDR3aa
14	TRBV27	TRBD1	TRBJ2-7	many	TGTGCCAGCAGTTCCTCGGACAGGGTCTACGAGCAGTACTTC	CASSSSDRVYEQYF
13	TRBV27	-	TRBJ2-7	-	TGTGCCAGCAGTTTTCGGGGTGTGGGCGAGCAGTACTTC	CASSFRGVGEQYF
14	TRBV29-1	-	TRBJ1-3	many	TGCAGCGTTGAAGGTCAGCTCTCTGGAAACACCATATATTTT	CSVEGQLSGNTIYF
15	TRBV20-1	TRBD2	TRBJ2-3	many	TGCAGTGCTAGAGCGACTAGCGGGTGGGGGGATACGCAGTATTTT	CSARATSGWGDTQYF
15	TRBV7-4	-	TRBJ1-1	once	TGTGGCAGCAGCTTCTACTCCGGAGGAGATACTGAAGCTCTCTTT	CGSSFYSGGDTEALF
15	TRBV5-4	TRBD1	TRBJ1-2	-	TGTGCCAGCAGCTTGGCAGGACAGGGGGCATATGGCTACACCTTC	CASSLAGQGAYGYTF
14	TRBV6-2/TRBV6-3	TRBD1	TRBJ1-1	few	TGTGCCACAAATCCCGACAGGGTGAACACTGAAGCTTTCTTT	CATNPDRVNTEAFF
12	TRBV19	-	TRBJ2-2	many	TGTGCCAGTAGTACGCAGGTGAAGGAGCTGTTTTTT	CASSTQVKELFF
14	TRBV11-2	TRBD1	TRBJ1-2	many	TGTGCCAGCAGCACCCGGACAGGGGTACAGGGCTACACCTTC	CASSTRTGVQGYTF
18	TRBV12-5	TRBD1	TRBJ2-2	many	TGTGCTAGTGGCCTCGCCGCCGGGACAGGGTTAGCCACCGGGGAGCTGTTTTTT	CASGLAAGTGLATGELFF
14	TRBV24-1	-	TRBJ1-2	few	TGTGCCACCAGTGACGGTGACAGATTCTATGGCTACACCTTC	CATSDGDRFYGYTF
11	TRBV20-1	-	TRBJ1-6	-	TGCAGTGCGTCAAGGGGGGGAACCCTCCACTTT	CSASRGGTLHF
17	TRBV12-3/TRBV12-4	-	TRBJ1-3	-	TGTGCCAGCAGTGTCAGCGGGACACCTTACTCTGGAAACACCATATATTTT	CASSVSGTPYSGNTIYF
11	TRBV20-1	-	TRBJ1-2	-	TGCAGTGCTAGGGGGCCGAACGGCTACACCTTC	CSARGPNGYTF
14	TRBV20-1	-	TRBJ1-1	many	TGCAGTGCTAGAGATAACGCCAAGGGCACTGAAGCTTTCTTT	CSARDNAKGTEAFF
14	TRBV19	TRBD2	TRBJ2-4	-	TGTGCCAGTAGTTCCCAGCGGGAGGACGACATTCAGTACTTC	CASSSQREDDIQYF
14	TRBV12-3/TRBV12-4	TRBD1	TRBJ1-5	many	TGTGCCAGCAGTTTGGGACAGGGAGAGCAGCCCCAGCATTTT	CASSLGQGEQPQHF
15	TRBV10-3	TRBD1	TRBJ2-1	many	TGTGCCATCAGTGAAGACAGGGGGCACGGGAATGAGCAGTTCTTC	CAISEDRGHGNEQFF
13	TRBV28	TRBD2	TRBJ2-7	many	TGTGCCAGCGACCTACTAGCGGGAGGGCAGCAGTACTTC	CASDLLAGGQQYF
14	TRBV6-1	TRBD1	TRBJ2-7	many	TGTGCCAGCAGCTTCCGGGACAGGGCGAATGAGCAGTACTTC	CASSFRDRANEQYF
13	TRBV18	-	TRBJ1-2	-	TGTGCCAGCTCAAGCACCAGGGACTATGGCTACACCTTC	CASSSTRDYGYTF
15	TRBV20-1	-	TRBJ2-7	-	TGCAGTGCTAGAGACCCTGCAGGGGGAGGCTACGAGCAGTACTTC	CSARDPAGGGYEQYF